This entry lists 18 T cell receptor beta chains sequenced from one sample in a study of blood T cells in healthy people across ages. A second PCR, run for about 7 to 11 cycles, used a sample-barcoded 5' primer plus a J-beta primer mix. TCRdb ran MiXCR on the 5' RACE reads and lists one entry per CDR3 protein. Altogether 1,800,000 or so distinct CDR3 sequences are present, approximately 39% being singletons, with the ten largest covering 20% to 25%. Sequences were obtained from blood. The receptors were sampled from a human donor in good health.

V usage is TRBV9 and J usage is TRBJ2-2; D not resolved. CDR1 and CDR2 from the germline V gene are SGDLS and YYNGEE. The ends were cut back, 0 bases at V and 1 base at J, with 10 bases in the middle. The CDR3 length is 16 residues. The CDR3 loop reads CASSVGPRGNTGELFF. DNA for the CDR3: TGTGCCAGCAGCGTAGGGCCAAGAGGGAACACCGGGGAGCTGTTTTTT. Complete variable domain (other parts from reference TRBV9 and TRBJ2-2): DSGVTQTPKHLITATGQRVTLRCSPRSGDLSVYWYQQSLDQGLQFLIQYYNGEERAKGNILERFSAQQFPDLHSELNLSSLELGDSALYFCASSVGPRGNTGELFFGEGSRLTVL.

The rearrangement uses TRBV20-1 and TRBJ2-1; the match to TRBD2 covers 11 bases. The CDR3 runs 17 residues. Germline V gives CDR1 DFQATT, CDR2 SNEGSKA (reference sequence). The V and J ends lost 5 bases and 5 bases, in that order; junction bases with no gene match: 14. As DNA, the CDR3 is TGCAGTGCTGCCATCCCATTAGCGGGAGGGCTCCACAATGAGCAGTTCTTC. This encodes CSAAIPLAGGLHNEQFF.

The rearrangement joins TRBV7-2 to TRBJ2-7; D remains ambiguous. CDR1 is SGHTA and CDR2 is FQGNSA in the germline V gene. CDR3 length: 14 residues. Between the trimmed V and J ends, which lost 1 base and 10 bases, there was a span of 17 bases. This CDR3 reads CASSLDIMVVSQYF. The CDR3 nucleotides read TGTGCCAGCAGCTTAGACATCATGGTGGTTTCCCAGTACTTC.

The rearrangement joins TRBV28 to TRBJ2-7, with D perhaps TRBD1 or TRBD2 (5 bases each). The CDR3 length is 13 residues. Germline-derived CDR1 and CDR2 are MDHEN and SYDVKM. Trimming took off 2 bases at V and 7 bases at J, with 12 bases between the two ends. The CDR3 protein is CASSLAGWGEQYF. For the CDR3, the DNA is TGTGCCAGCAGTTTAGCAGGGTGGGGGGAGCAGTACTTC.

This clonotype was picked up a small number of times. The chain uses TRBV29-1 and TRBJ1-2, with 10 bases lining up with TRBD1. CDR1 SQVTM and CDR2 ANQGSEA come from the germline V gene. V was pared by 2 bases and J by 7 bases, with 10 bases of the junction left unmatched. The length of the CDR3 is 15 residues. CDR3 amino acids: CSVETWDRGSGGYTF. The CDR3 nucleotides read TGCAGCGTTGAAACCTGGGACAGGGGATCGGGTGGCTACACCTTC.

The table lists this clonotype with a few counts. The V call is TRBV19, the J call TRBJ2-6; D possibly corresponds to TRBD1 (6 bases). Trimming removed 2 bases at V and 0 bases at J, with 11 bases between. Germline V lookup: CDR1 LNHDA, CDR2 SQIVND (reference sequence). The CDR3 spans 17 residues. This CDR3 is CASSIRTASSGANVLTF. The CDR3 coding sequence is TGTGCCAGTAGTATAAGGACAGCAAGCTCTGGGGCCAACGTCCTGACTTTC.

This chain uses TRBV5-6 with TRBJ1-1, with TRBD1 matching over 9 bases. This CDR3 has 20 amino acids. Per germline, CDR1 SGHDT and CDR2 YYEEEE. Unmatched junction bases numbered 15, after V lost 0 bases and J lost 0 bases. The CDR3 here is CASSLVGTGWRVRVNTEAFF. For the CDR3, the DNA is TGTGCCAGCAGCTTGGTCGGGACAGGGTGGAGAGTACGAGTGAACACTGAAGCTTTCTTT.

This clonotype has only a few counts. This sequence joins TRBV4-3 and TRBJ2-1, with 7 nucleotides matching TRBD1. The length of the CDR3 is 15 residues. Germline assignment: CDR1 LGHNA and CDR2 YSLEER. V dropped 2 bases and J dropped 9; count of bases not matched to a gene: 10. Written as DNA, the CDR3 is TGCGCCAGCAGCCAACATCCGGGACAGCAGACTGAGCAGTTCTTC. Translating gives CASSQHPGQQTEQFF.

The chain joins TRBV4-1 to TRBJ1-2; D may be TRBD1 (6 bases). The V end was cut by 2 bases, the J end by 3 bases, with 13 bases between. CDR3 length: 15 amino acids. Germline values: CDR1 MGHRA, CDR2 YSYEKL. CDR3 bases: TGCGCCAGCAGCCAACGAACCCCAGGGGACTATGGCTACACCTTC. It specifies CASSQRTPGDYGYTF.

The CDR3 is CARLDSSSYEQYF. The CDR3, as DNA: TGTGCCAGGTTGGACAGTTCCTCCTACGAGCAGTACTTC. This chain uses TRBV12-3 or TRBV12-4 with TRBJ2-7; a weak D match, TRBD1 (6 bases). The CDR3 covers 13 residues. V shed 9 bases and J shed 0 bases, with 12 bases lying between them.

V gene TRBV12-3 or TRBV12-4 combines with J gene TRBJ1-5; no clear D. Trimming cost V 3 bases and J 0 bases, with 9 bases left between them. This CDR3 contains 15 residues. CDR3 DNA: TGTGCCAGCAGTTTTAACACCTATAGCAATCAGCCCCAGCATTTT. It is translated as CASSFNTYSNQPQHF.

This chain connects TRBV20-1 to TRBJ2-7; no clear D. Germline loops: CDR1 DFQATT, CDR2 SNEGSKA (reference sequence). The V end lost 6 bases, the J end lost 2 bases, and 14 bases lay between the germline ends. CDR3 length equals 13 residues. CDR3 DNA: TGCAGTGCCCGGCAAACAGCGACCTACGAGCAGTACTTC. It encodes CSARQTATYEQYF.

The CDR3 protein is CASSSTLNPSQVYYGYTF. The CDR3, as DNA: TGTGCCAGCAGCTCTACCCTAAACCCGTCACAGGTCTACTATGGCTACACCTTC. The genes are TRBV7-8 and TRBJ1-2, with D perhaps matching TRBD1 (5 bases). Germline CDR1 and CDR2: SGHVS and FQNEAQ. The CDR3 totals 18 residues. Trimming took 4 bases from V and 3 from J, leaving 24 bases between them.

The chain has TRBV3-1 and TRBJ2-1; a weak D match, TRBD1 (6 bases). V gave up 2 bases and J gave up 7 bases, with 12 bases separating them. Germline values: CDR1 LGHDT, CDR2 YNNKEL (reference sequence). The CDR3 sequence is 14 residues long. The CDR3, as DNA: TGTGCCAGCAGCCAACAACATACAGGGAATGAGCAGTTCTTC. Its translation: CASSQQHTGNEQFF.

V gene TRBV6-2 or TRBV6-3 combines with J gene TRBJ2-5; TRBD2 matches at 9 bases. This CDR3 has 17 residues. Germline CDR1 reads MNHEY; CDR2 reads SVGEGT. V trimming: 3 bases; J trimming: 4 bases; junction bases outside the gene matches: 12. CDR3 bases: TGTGCCAGCAGTTATTACCAGCGGGGGGTCCAGACAGAGACCCAGTACTTC. Translation: CASSYYQRGVQTETQYF.

The table lists this clonotype with a few counts. The genes are TRBV13 and TRBJ1-2; 9 bases align to TRBD1. Trimming removed 5 bases from V and 8 bases from J; junction bases left unmatched: 15. The CDR3 is 16 amino acids. CDR1 and CDR2 from the germline V gene are PRHDT and FYEKMQ (reference sequence). CDR3 in amino acids: CASSPEAGQGTPGYTF. The CDR3 DNA reads TGTGCCAGCAGCCCCGAGGCGGGACAGGGTACGCCCGGCTACACCTTC.

This clonotype was seen a few times. The chain employs TRBV7-8 and TRBJ2-7; 9 bases align to TRBD2. Germline V gene data show CDR1 as SGHVS and CDR2 as FQNEAQ. The junction had 7 bases not matched to a gene; V was cut back by 7 bases and J by 0 bases. The CDR3 extends over 15 amino acids. The CDR3: CASIAGLAGSYEQYF. CDR3 bases: TGTGCCAGCATCGCGGGACTAGCCGGCTCCTACGAGCAGTACTTC.

V and J are TRBV4-3 and TRBJ2-1; 11 bases fit TRBD1. Trimming removed 4 bases from V and 5 bases from J; junction bases left unmatched: 7. The germline CDR1 and CDR2 sequences are LGHNA and YSLEER. The length of the CDR3 is 16 residues. The CDR3 here is CASSRSGTGGDNEQFF. Here the CDR3 DNA reads TGCGCCAGCAGCCGTTCCGGGACAGGGGGGGACAATGAGCAGTTCTTC.